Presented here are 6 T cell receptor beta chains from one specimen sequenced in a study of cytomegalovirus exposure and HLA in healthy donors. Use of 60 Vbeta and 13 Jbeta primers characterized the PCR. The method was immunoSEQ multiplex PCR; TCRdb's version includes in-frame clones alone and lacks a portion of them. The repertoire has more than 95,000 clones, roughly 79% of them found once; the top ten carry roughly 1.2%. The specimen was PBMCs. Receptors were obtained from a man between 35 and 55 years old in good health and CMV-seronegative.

The CDR3 sequence is CASMVSGQGYYGYTF. The CDR3 nucleotides are TGTGCCAGCATGGTCTCGGGACAGGGTTACTATGGCTACACCTTC. The chain recombines TRBV28 with TRBJ1-2; the match to TRBD1 covers 9 bases. The CDR3 is 15 amino acids. CDR1 and CDR2 from the germline V gene are MDHEN and SYDVKM. The trim removed 7 bases at V and 3 bases at J, leaving 9 bases unmatched.

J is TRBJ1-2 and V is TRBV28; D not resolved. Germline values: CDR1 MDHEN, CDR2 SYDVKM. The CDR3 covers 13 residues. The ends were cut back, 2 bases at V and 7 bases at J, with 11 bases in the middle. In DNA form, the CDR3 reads TGTGCCAGCAGTTTAACGGGGTTTGGTGGCTACACCTTC. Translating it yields CASSLTGFGGYTF.

Here the CDR3 reads CATSSVWGTGNTIYF. The CDR3 region has the DNA TGTGCCACCAGCAGCGTCTGGGGCACTGGAAACACCATATATTTT. This sequence joins TRBV15 and TRBJ1-3, with TRBD1 as a possible D gene (5 bases). This CDR3 has 15 amino acids. The V gene's germline CDR1 is LNHNV and CDR2 YYDKDF (reference sequence). Trimming shortened V by 3 bases and J by 2 bases, and 11 bases separated the two germline ends.

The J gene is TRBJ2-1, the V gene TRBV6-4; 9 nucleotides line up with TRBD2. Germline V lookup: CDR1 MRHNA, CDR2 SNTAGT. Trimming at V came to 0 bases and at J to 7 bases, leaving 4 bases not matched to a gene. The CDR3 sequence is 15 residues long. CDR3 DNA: TGTGCCAGCAGTGACTCGGGCGGGGGGGTTAATGAGCAGTTCTTC. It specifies CASSDSGGGVNEQFF.

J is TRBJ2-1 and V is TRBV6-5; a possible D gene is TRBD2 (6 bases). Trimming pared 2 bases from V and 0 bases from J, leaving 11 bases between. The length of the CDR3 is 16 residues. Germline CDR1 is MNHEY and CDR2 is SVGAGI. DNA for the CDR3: TGTGCCAGCAGTTACCGGGGGTCTCGCTCCTACAATGAGCAGTTCTTC. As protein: CASSYRGSRSYNEQFF.

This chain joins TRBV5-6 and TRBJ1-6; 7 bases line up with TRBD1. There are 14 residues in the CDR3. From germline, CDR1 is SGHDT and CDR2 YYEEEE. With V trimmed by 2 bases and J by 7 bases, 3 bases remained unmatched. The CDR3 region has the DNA TGTGCCAGCAGCTTCCGGGACAGAAATTCACCCCTCCACTTT. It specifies CASSFRDRNSPLHF.